This T cell receptor (beta chain) was observed in a study of TIL therapy for anti-PD-1-resistant metastatic lung cancer. Study summary: Four tumors were EGFR-mutant and two were ALK-rearranged.

V lost 2 bases, J lost 3 bases, and 8 bases lay in between. The length of the CDR3 is 13 residues. This was the immunoSEQ v3 assay. The protocol was immunoSEQ multiplex PCR, while the TCRdb copy is restricted to in-frame clones and leaves out a portion. Here the sample spans approximately 17,000 clones, about 80% being singletons. The time point is: pre-treatment sample, taken before nivolumab and TIL therapy. Patients were adults with stage 4 NSCLC. This clone came up once. Its target is unknown. Notes on the study in general: Patients were highly selected, enriched for treatment-naive, never-smoker and oncogene-addicted cases.

The sequence derives from a person aged 25-85 years with non-small cell lung cancer. This material consisted of blood, taken at baseline. This chain links TRBV12-3 or TRBV12-4 with TRBJ2-7, with D hard to call. CDR3 DNA sequence: TGTGCCAGCAGTTTATTAGGGCACTACGAGCAGTACTTC. This codes for CASSLLGHYEQYF.